These T cell receptor beta chains were read from a single sample in a study of blood T cells in healthy people across ages. TCRdb reprocessed the 5' RACE reads via MiXCR and lists one record per CDR3 protein. The sample has approximately 600,000 distinct CDR3 sequences; roughly three fifths are singletons. Sequenced: blood. All receptors derive from a man aged 55 to 70 in good health. CDR3s include the opening cysteine and the closing phenylalanine or tryptophan. The D gene is left open where the match is weak. The size entry is marked missing in some rows and otherwise reads once, few, many or a size class.

j_gene | abundance | d_gene | v_gene | CDR3aa | CDR3nt
TRBJ1-6 | . | TRBD1 | TRBV2 | CASSKTGQGTSPLHF | TGTGCCAGCAGCAAGACGGGACAGGGGACTTCACCCCTCCACTTT
TRBJ2-1 | many | TRBD1 | TRBV7-2 | CASSLARGSYNEQFF | TGTGCCAGCAGCTTAGCCAGGGGGTCCTACAATGAGCAGTTCTTC
TRBJ2-3 | . | . | TRBV29-1 | CSVGKPPGASDTQYF | TGCAGCGTTGGTAAGCCCCCGGGAGCCTCAGATACGCAGTATTTT
TRBJ2-1 | . | . | TRBV25-1 | CASSDGAGGPWNEQFF | TGTGCCAGCAGTGATGGTGCTGGGGGGCCTTGGAATGAGCAGTTCTTC
TRBJ1-4 | . | . | TRBV29-1 | CSARGDEKLFF | TGCAGCGCGAGGGGGGATGAAAAACTGTTTTTT
TRBJ2-1 | . | . | TRBV12-3/TRBV12-4 | CASRTAGDFNEQFF | TGTGCCAGCAGGACCGCCGGGGATTTCAATGAGCAGTTCTTC
TRBJ1-2 | . | . | TRBV5-4 | CASSLGDGQSVYGGYTF | TGTGCCAGCAGCTTGGGGGACGGACAGTCGGTTTATGGTGGCTACACCTTC
TRBJ2-1 | . | . | TRBV2 | CASRVRATPGNEQFF | TGTGCCAGCAGGGTTCGAGCCACACCCGGCAATGAGCAGTTCTTC
TRBJ2-7 | few | . | TRBV27 | CASITGQRPYEQYF | TGTGCCAGCATTACCGGACAGAGACCCTACGAGCAGTACTTC
TRBJ1-2 | . | TRBD1 | TRBV29-1 | CSVGQDGYTF | TGCAGCGTCGGACAGGATGGCTACACCTTC
TRBJ2-4 | . | . | TRBV5-1 | CASSPGLLDGQYF | TGCGCCAGCAGCCCAGGACTCTTAGACGGGCAGTACTTC
TRBJ2-5 | few | TRBD2 | TRBV6-6 | CASSRGGSEETQYF | TGTGCCAGCAGTCGGGGGGGCAGTGAAGAGACCCAGTACTTC
TRBJ2-5 | . | TRBD1 | TRBV12-5 | CASGTTGEYQETQYF | TGTGCTAGTGGCACTACAGGGGAGTACCAAGAGACCCAGTACTTC
TRBJ2-5 | . | TRBD2 | TRBV6-6 | CASSWTSTDQETQYF | TGTGCCAGCAGTTGGACTAGCACAGACCAAGAGACCCAGTACTTC
TRBJ2-1 | . | . | TRBV7-2 | CASSTRDFEQFF | TGTGCCAGCAGCACCCGGGATTTTGAGCAGTTCTTC
TRBJ2-5 | . | . | TRBV7-2 | CASSLGAGTQIWVQETQYF | TGTGCCAGCAGCTTAGGGGCGGGCACCCAGATATGGGTCCAAGAGACCCAGTACTTC
TRBJ1-6 | . | . | TRBV5-1 | CASSIVALHF | TGCGCCAGCAGCATTGTGGCCCTCCACTTT
TRBJ2-1 | . | . | TRBV12-5 | CASGLVSLGSYNEQFF | TGTGCTAGTGGTTTGGTTTCACTAGGCTCCTACAATGAGCAGTTCTTC
TRBJ2-5 | . | TRBD2 | TRBV18 | CASSPVARGETQYF | TGTGCCAGCTCACCGGTGGCGCGGGGGGAGACCCAGTACTTC
TRBJ1-6 | . | . | TRBV4-2 | CASSQWERSPLHF | TGTGCCAGCAGCCAATGGGAGAGATCCCCCCTCCACTTT
TRBJ2-5 | . | . | TRBV20-1 | CSARAWEAQYF | TGCAGTGCTAGAGCGTGGGAGGCCCAGTACTTC
TRBJ1-5 | . | TRBD1 | TRBV20-1 | CSANRGQGSNQPQHF | TGCAGTGCTAATCGGGGACAGGGGTCGAATCAGCCCCAGCATTTT
TRBJ2-5 | many | . | TRBV7-9 | CASSRLGETQYF | TGTGCCAGCAGCCGGCTGGGGGAGACCCAGTACTTC
TRBJ2-3 | . | . | TRBV20-1 | CSATRTGFPDTQYF | TGCAGTGCTACCCGAACGGGGTTCCCAGATACGCAGTATTTT
TRBJ2-7 | . | TRBD2 | TRBV6-5 | CASSPGGGIYEQYF | TGTGCCAGCTCCCCGGGAGGGGGTATCTACGAGCAGTACTTC
TRBJ1-1 | . | . | TRBV9 | CASSPKVGVLNTEAFF | TGTGCCAGCAGCCCTAAGGTGGGGGTATTGAACACTGAAGCTTTCTTT
TRBJ2-5 | . | TRBD1 | TRBV7-8 | CASSLDRGEETQYF | TGTGCCAGCAGCTTAGACAGGGGGGAAGAGACCCAGTACTTC
TRBJ2-5 | . | TRBD2 | TRBV5-1 | CASNHGLAGGIQETQYF | TGCGCCAGCAACCACGGACTAGCGGGGGGTATCCAAGAGACCCAGTACTTC
TRBJ2-3 | once | TRBD1 | TRBV6-2/TRBV6-3 | CASSYDRASTDTQYF | TGTGCCAGCAGTTACGACAGGGCTAGCACAGATACGCAGTATTTT
TRBJ2-2 | . | TRBD1 | TRBV7-6 | CASSIGTVNTGELFF | TGTGCCAGCAGCATCGGGACAGTGAACACCGGGGAGCTGTTTTTT
TRBJ2-3 | few | TRBD1 | TRBV28 | CASSSVRQGKSEDTQYF | TGTGCCAGCAGTTCCGTACGACAGGGTAAGAGTGAAGATACGCAGTATTTT
TRBJ2-3 | . | . | TRBV2 | CASKTETSTDTQYF | TGTGCCAGCAAGACAGAGACTAGCACAGATACGCAGTATTTT
TRBJ2-7 | . | . | TRBV4-2 | CASSQDLRGANEQYF | TGTGCCAGCAGCCAAGATTTGAGGGGCGCGAACGAGCAGTACTTC
TRBJ2-7 | . | . | TRBV20-1 | CSASRQAASYEQYF | TGCAGTGCTAGCCGGCAGGCAGCCTCCTACGAGCAGTACTTC